A selection of T cell receptor beta chains follows, all from one sample in a study of synovial regulatory T cells in juvenile arthritis. The method was immunoSEQ multiplex PCR; TCRdb's version includes in-frame clones alone and lacks a portion of them. The sample totals roughly 10,000 clones. The sequenced sample was Treg cells from blood. The receptors derive from a donor aged 2 to 35 with juvenile idiopathic arthritis. Both conserved end residues are part of each CDR3.

J,V,CDR3
TRBJ1-4,TRBV5-1,CASSAQGATNEKLFF
TRBJ2-7,TRBV13,CASSLSGYEQYF
TRBJ2-1,TRBV4-2,CASSQDRGENEQFF
TRBJ1-2,TRBV11-2,CASSSALANYGYTF
TRBJ2-2,TRBV4-1,CASSPRSKTGVAGELFF
TRBJ2-4,TRBV2,CAFRTSGREDSKNIQYF
TRBJ2-4,TRBV5-1,CASRFGTGVDIQYF
TRBJ2-7,TRBV6-4,CASSDRASGNSYEQYF
TRBJ2-1,TRBV4-1,CASSRHRSSYNEQFF
TRBJ1-1,TRBV29-1,CSVRSSLNTEAFF
TRBJ2-1,TRBV19,CASSLRGETGGSSYNEQFF
TRBJ2-6,TRBV21-1,CASSKGPPGAGANVLTF
TRBJ2-1,TRBV7-3,CASSQLVRDEQFF
TRBJ1-1,TRBV5-1,CASSLGGALEAFF
TRBJ1-2,TRBV7-6,CASSFEGSLNYGYTF
TRBJ2-3,TRBV7-6,CASSSGTDTQYF
TRBJ2-1,TRBV7-2,CASSFRTSSYNEQFF
TRBJ2-7,TRBV10-3,CAISDVERTGDSYEQYF